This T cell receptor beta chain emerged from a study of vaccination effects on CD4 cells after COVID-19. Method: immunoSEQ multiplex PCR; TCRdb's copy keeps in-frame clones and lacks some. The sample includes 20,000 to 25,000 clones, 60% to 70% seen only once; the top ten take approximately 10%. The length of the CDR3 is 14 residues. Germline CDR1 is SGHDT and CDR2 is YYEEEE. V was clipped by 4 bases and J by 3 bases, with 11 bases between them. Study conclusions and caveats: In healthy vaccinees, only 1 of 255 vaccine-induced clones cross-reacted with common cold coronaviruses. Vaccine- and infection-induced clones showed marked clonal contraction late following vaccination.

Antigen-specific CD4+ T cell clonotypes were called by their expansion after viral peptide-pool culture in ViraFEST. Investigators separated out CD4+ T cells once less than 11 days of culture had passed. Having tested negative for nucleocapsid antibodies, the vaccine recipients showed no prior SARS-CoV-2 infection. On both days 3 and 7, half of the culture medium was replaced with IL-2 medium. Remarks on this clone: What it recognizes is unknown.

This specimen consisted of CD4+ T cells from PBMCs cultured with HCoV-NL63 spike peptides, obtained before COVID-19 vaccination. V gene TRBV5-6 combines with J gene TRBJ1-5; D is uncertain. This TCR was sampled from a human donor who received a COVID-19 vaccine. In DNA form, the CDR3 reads TGTGCCAGCAGCGAGAAATGGTCCAATCAGCCCCAGCATTTT. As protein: CASSEKWSNQPQHF.